A selection of T cell receptor beta chains follows, all from one sample in a study of T cells after yellow fever vaccination. From the 5' RACE reads, TCRdb called clonotypes with MiXCR, one entry per CDR3 protein. This sample has more than 90,000 distinct CDR3 sequences, with about 7.8% found just once. The material was CD4+ T cells sorted from PBMCs, obtained roughly 47 days after the first yellow fever vaccination. The receptors shown here come from a man younger than 30 who received the YFV17D yellow fever vaccine. The CDR3 runs from the conserved cysteine through the conserved F or W. The order of the fields is J gene, V gene, clone size, D gene, CDR3 DNA, CDR3 protein. The D gene is left open where the match is weak. Rows give clone size only sometimes, using once, few, many, or a class for an expanded clone.

j_call: TRBJ1-1
v_call: TRBV7-9
clone_size: -
d_call: -
cdr3_nt: TGTGCCAGCAGCTCCCCGAGGGGAAAGAACACTGAAGCTTTCTTT
cdr3_aa: CASSSPRGKNTEAFF

j_call: TRBJ1-5
v_call: TRBV20-1
clone_size: many
d_call: -
cdr3_nt: TGCAGTGCTAGAGAAAGCCGGGGGATGCAGCCCCAGCATTTT
cdr3_aa: CSARESRGMQPQHF

j_call: TRBJ1-5
v_call: TRBV12-3/TRBV12-4
clone_size: -
d_call: -
cdr3_nt: TGTGCCAGCAGCCTGGACAGTAAACAGCCCCAGCATTTT
cdr3_aa: CASSLDSKQPQHF

j_call: TRBJ2-3
v_call: TRBV5-4
clone_size: many
d_call: -
cdr3_nt: TGTGCCAGCAGCTTTCACGGGGGTTCGGATACGCAGTATTTT
cdr3_aa: CASSFHGGSDTQYF

j_call: TRBJ2-2
v_call: TRBV24-1
clone_size: -
d_call: -
cdr3_nt: TGTGCCACTAGCGACATATCCACCGGGGAGCTGTTTTTT
cdr3_aa: CATSDISTGELFF

j_call: TRBJ1-1
v_call: TRBV5-1
clone_size: many
d_call: -
cdr3_nt: TGCGCCAGCAGTTCAGACAGGATGAACACTGAAGCTTTCTTT
cdr3_aa: CASSSDRMNTEAFF

j_call: TRBJ1-2
v_call: TRBV20-1
clone_size: -
d_call: TRBD1
cdr3_nt: TGCAGTCCAAAGGGGGACAGGTTAGCGGGCTACACCTTC
cdr3_aa: CSPKGDRLAGYTF

j_call: TRBJ2-1
v_call: TRBV5-1
clone_size: many
d_call: -
cdr3_nt: TGCGCCAGCAGCTTGGGGGCAGAGAACAATGAGCAGTTCTTC
cdr3_aa: CASSLGAENNEQFF

j_call: TRBJ2-2
v_call: TRBV5-1
clone_size: many
d_call: -
cdr3_nt: TGCGCCAGCAGCCCGGACAGCACGAACACCGGGGAGCTGTTTTTT
cdr3_aa: CASSPDSTNTGELFF

j_call: TRBJ2-5
v_call: TRBV6-1
clone_size: many
d_call: -
cdr3_nt: TGTGCCAGCAGTCCCCTTGCGGGGGCTGGGGAGACCCAGTACTTC
cdr3_aa: CASSPLAGAGETQYF

j_call: TRBJ2-1
v_call: TRBV2
clone_size: many
d_call: TRBD2
cdr3_nt: TGTGCCAGCAGACCGCGGGGGGCTTACAATGAGCAGTTCTTC
cdr3_aa: CASRPRGAYNEQFF

j_call: TRBJ2-3
v_call: TRBV7-2
clone_size: many
d_call: -
cdr3_nt: TGTGCCAGCAGAATCGGGGATACGCAGTATTTT
cdr3_aa: CASRIGDTQYF

j_call: TRBJ1-6
v_call: TRBV4-2
clone_size: many
d_call: -
cdr3_nt: TGTGCCAGCAGCCAAGATGACGGGGACTCACCCCTCCACTTT
cdr3_aa: CASSQDDGDSPLHF

j_call: TRBJ1-1
v_call: TRBV6-5
clone_size: many
d_call: -
cdr3_nt: TGTGCCAGCTTAGGGGAAATGAACACTGAAGCTTTCTTT
cdr3_aa: CASLGEMNTEAFF

j_call: TRBJ1-1
v_call: TRBV9
clone_size: many
d_call: -
cdr3_nt: TGTGCCAGCAGGCCGGGAGAGAACACTGAAGCTTTCTTT
cdr3_aa: CASRPGENTEAFF

j_call: TRBJ2-3
v_call: TRBV7-2
clone_size: many
d_call: TRBD2
cdr3_nt: TGTGCCAGCAGCTTAGCGGCGGGGGGGAACTCAGATACGCAGTATTTT
cdr3_aa: CASSLAAGGNSDTQYF

j_call: TRBJ2-7
v_call: TRBV12-3/TRBV12-4
clone_size: many
d_call: -
cdr3_nt: TGTGCCAGCAGTTTTTCAGGGTACGAGCAGTACTTC
cdr3_aa: CASSFSGYEQYF

j_call: TRBJ2-2
v_call: TRBV6-1
clone_size: many
d_call: -
cdr3_nt: TGTGCCAGCAGTGACCCAGGGGGGACCGGGGAGCTGTTTTTT
cdr3_aa: CASSDPGGTGELFF

j_call: TRBJ1-6
v_call: TRBV5-1
clone_size: many
d_call: -
cdr3_nt: TGCGCCAGCAGCTTGGACGGATGGAATTCACCCCTCCACTTT
cdr3_aa: CASSLDGWNSPLHF

j_call: TRBJ1-2
v_call: TRBV5-1
clone_size: -
d_call: -
cdr3_nt: TGCGCCAGCAGCTTGGATCGTTCTAGTCGGTCCTATGGCTACACCTTC
cdr3_aa: CASSLDRSSRSYGYTF

j_call: TRBJ2-1
v_call: TRBV12-3/TRBV12-4
clone_size: many
d_call: TRBD2
cdr3_nt: TGTGCCAGCAGCCGGCAGCGGGGACCCTACAATGAGCAGTTCTTC
cdr3_aa: CASSRQRGPYNEQFF

j_call: TRBJ2-3
v_call: TRBV5-1
clone_size: many
d_call: -
cdr3_nt: TGCGCCAGCGGTTTAGAAGTGGGAGATACGCAGTATTTT
cdr3_aa: CASGLEVGDTQYF

j_call: TRBJ2-7
v_call: TRBV7-9
clone_size: many
d_call: -
cdr3_nt: TGTGCCAGCAGCCTAGACGGTAGCGTCGAGCAGTACTTC
cdr3_aa: CASSLDGSVEQYF

j_call: TRBJ2-3
v_call: TRBV10-3
clone_size: few
d_call: TRBD2
cdr3_nt: TGTGCCATCTCCCCGGCGGGGGTCAGAAGCACAGATACGCAGTATTTT
cdr3_aa: CAISPAGVRSTDTQYF

j_call: TRBJ1-3
v_call: TRBV5-4
clone_size: many
d_call: -
cdr3_nt: TGTGCCAGCAGCTCCACGGACTCTGGAAACACCATATATTTT
cdr3_aa: CASSSTDSGNTIYF